Each of the 15 T cell receptor beta chains below was sequenced from the same sample in a study of PD-L1 blockade in urothelial cancer. The protocol was immunoSEQ multiplex PCR, while the TCRdb copy is restricted to in-frame clones and leaves out a portion. Among 70,000 to 85,000 clones, approximately 80% were seen once, and the ten largest hold 4% to 6%. The sample was PBMCs, taken around atezolizumab (anti-PD-L1) treatment. These receptor sequences come from a man between 65 and 85 years old with urothelial cancer.

V usage is TRBV15 and J usage is TRBJ2-3; D call uncertain. The CDR3 covers 13 residues. V dropped 0 bases and J dropped 5 bases, with 6 bases sitting between them. Looked up from germline, CDR1 is LNHNV and CDR2 is YYDKDF (reference sequence). CDR3 amino acids: CATSRDPGDTQYF. In DNA form, the CDR3 reads TGTGCCACCAGCAGAGATCCGGGAGATACGCAGTATTTT.

The V call is TRBV5-6, the J call TRBJ2-5; D is unclear. V lost 3 bases, J lost 4 bases, and 16 bases lay in between. CDR1 and CDR2 (germline): SGHDT, YYEEEE. This CDR3 is 15 amino acids long. CDR3 sequence reads: CASSWRKPGGETQYF. CDR3 bases: TGTGCCAGCAGCTGGAGAAAACCCGGTGGAGAGACCCAGTACTTC.

In regard to this clone: Other DNA sequences from this sample encode an identical CDR3 as well. This sequence joins TRBV5-4 and TRBJ2-7; the D is unclear. Germline assignment: CDR1 SGHNT and CDR2 YYREEE (reference sequence). Trimming cost V 2 bases and J 4 bases, with 7 bases left between them. The CDR3 loop spans 12 amino acids. CDR3 residues: CASSLRGYEQYF. CDR3 DNA sequence: TGTGCCAGCAGCTTACGAGGTTACGAGCAGTACTTC.

The chain carries TRBV30 and TRBJ2-2; 8 nucleotides match TRBD1. Germline V CDR1 and CDR2: GTSNPN, SVGIG (reference sequence). The CDR3 runs to 13 residues. The junction had 4 bases not matched to a gene; V was cut back by 5 bases and J by 5 bases. The CDR3 region has the DNA TGTGCCTGGGGACAGGGAGGAACCGGGGAGCTGTTTTTT. Translating gives CAWGQGGTGELFF.

Notes on this clone: The same CDR3 can be traced to other DNA sequences in this sample. This chain connects TRBV30 to TRBJ1-5, with unresolved D. Trimming took off 3 bases at V and 4 bases at J, with 10 bases between the two ends. This CDR3 has 13 residues. CDR1 and CDR2 (germline): GTSNPN, SVGIG (reference sequence). Written as DNA, the CDR3 is TGTGCCTGGAGCGTATCGGGAAATCAGCCCCAGCATTTT. Its protein is CAWSVSGNQPQHF.

DNA of the CDR3: TGTGCCAGCAGTTACGCCACTAGCCTCACCGGGGAGCTGTTTTTT. This sequence encodes CASSYATSLTGELFF. The chain carries TRBV6-5 and TRBJ2-2, with D perhaps matching TRBD2 (6 bases). Per germline, CDR1 MNHEY and CDR2 SVGAGI. The CDR3 extends over 15 amino acids. Trimming cost V 2 bases and J 4 bases, with 11 bases left between them.

In DNA form, the CDR3 reads TGTGCCAGCAGCCAAGCATTTCGGGAGGCTCTCTCCTACGAGCAGTACTTC. This gives the protein CASSQAFREALSYEQYF. The chain is built from TRBV4-2 and TRBJ2-7, with TRBD2 identical over 7 bases. The V and J ends lost 1 base and 0 bases, in that order; junction bases with no gene match: 9. Germline lookup yields CDR1 LGHNA and CDR2 YNFKEQ. CDR3 length equals 17 residues.

The V and J genes are TRBV13 and TRBJ2-7, with 11 bases fitting TRBD2. Per germline, CDR1 PRHDT and CDR2 FYEKMQ (reference sequence). V lost 5 bases, J lost 3 bases, and 6 bases stayed unmatched. The CDR3 extends over 15 amino acids. In nucleotides, the CDR3 is TGTGCCAGCAGCATCACTAGCGGGAGCCGCTACGAGCAGTACTTC. Its protein is CASSITSGSRYEQYF. The entire variable domain, with the rest obtained from reference TRBV13 and TRBJ2-7, is as follows: AAGVIQSPRHLIKEKRETATLKCYPIPRHDTVYWYQQGPGQDPQFLISFYEKMQSDKGSIPDRFSAQQFSDYHSELNMSSLELGDSALYFCASSITSGSRYEQYFGPGTRLTVT.

The J gene is TRBJ2-7, the V gene TRBV4-1; 9 bases align to TRBD1. From germline, CDR1 is MGHRA and CDR2 YSYEKL. V lost 6 bases, J lost 0 bases, and 6 bases stayed unmatched. The CDR3 is 15 residues long. In DNA form, the CDR3 reads TGCGCCAGCAGTGCGGGGACAGGGATCTCCTACGAGCAGTACTTC. Translated, it gives CASSAGTGISYEQYF.

V gene TRBV19 combines with J gene TRBJ1-1; unclear D gene. Germline V CDR1 and CDR2: LNHDA, SQIVND (reference sequence). CDR3 length: 12 amino acids. The V end lost 6 bases, the J end lost 4 bases, and 9 bases lay between the germline ends. CDR3 in DNA: TGTGCCAGTAGGCCGGTTGGCACTGAAGCTTTCTTT. This gives the protein CASRPVGTEAFF.

The chain combines TRBV2 with TRBJ2-2; D perhaps matches TRBD1 (6 bases). Deletions cut 1 base from V and 4 bases from J, with 13 bases between. CDR1 SNHLY and CDR2 FYNNEI come from the germline V gene. The CDR3 is 16 residues long. This CDR3 is CASSEGAPGVTGELFF. In nucleotides, the CDR3 is TGTGCCAGCAGTGAAGGGGCCCCAGGGGTCACCGGGGAGCTGTTTTTT.

This clone was detected only a few times. The V gene is TRBV6-6, the J gene TRBJ2-5, with TRBD1 matching 9 bases. Germline V lookup: CDR1 MNHNY, CDR2 SVGAGI (reference sequence). V shed 2 bases and J 5 bases; nucleotides not matched to a gene: 6. There are 15 residues in the CDR3. CDR3 region: CASSYPGQGYETQYF. In nucleotides, the CDR3 is TGTGCCAGCAGTTACCCAGGACAGGGGTACGAGACCCAGTACTTC.

The rearrangement joins TRBV7-2 to TRBJ2-2; D gene uncertain. The CDR3 runs to 14 residues. V was shortened by 2 bases and J by 1 base, with 5 bases between the two germline ends. The germline V gene encodes CDR1 SGHTA and CDR2 FQGNSA. The CDR3 sequence: CASSLYRNTGELFF. The DNA of the CDR3 is TGTGCCAGCAGCTTATACAGGAACACCGGGGAGCTGTTTTTT.

The chain joins TRBV2 to TRBJ2-7, with a possible D match to TRBD2 (5 bases). In germline, CDR1 is SNHLY, CDR2 FYNNEI. The CDR3 is 10 amino acids. With 9 bases removed from V and 6 bases from J, the gap between germline ends came to 9 bases. The chain's CDR3 is CASSGSEQYF. The CDR3 coding sequence is TGTGCCAGTTCGGGGTCCGAGCAGTACTTC.

This CDR3 is CASRVTGGAGEKLFF. The CDR3 nucleotides are TGTGCCAGCAGGGTTACAGGGGGCGCTGGGGAAAAACTGTTTTTT. This sequence joins TRBV6-1 and TRBJ1-4; 9 bases map to TRBD1. Germline values: CDR1 MNHNS, CDR2 SASEGT. This CDR3 spans 15 amino acids. The ends lost 6 bases at V and 8 bases at J; junction bases unmatched: 10.